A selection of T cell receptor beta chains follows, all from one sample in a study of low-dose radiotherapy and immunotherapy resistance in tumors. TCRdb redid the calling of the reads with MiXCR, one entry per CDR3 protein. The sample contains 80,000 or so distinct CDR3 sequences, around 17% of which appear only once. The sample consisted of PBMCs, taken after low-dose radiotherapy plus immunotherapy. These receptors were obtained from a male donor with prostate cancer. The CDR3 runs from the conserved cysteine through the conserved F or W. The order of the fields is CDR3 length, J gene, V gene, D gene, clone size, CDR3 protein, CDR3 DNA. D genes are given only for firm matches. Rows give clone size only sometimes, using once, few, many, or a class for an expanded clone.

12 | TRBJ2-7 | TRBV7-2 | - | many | CASGTAAYEQYF | TGTGCCTCCGGGACGGCAGCCTACGAGCAGTACTTC
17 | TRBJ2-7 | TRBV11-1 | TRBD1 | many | CASSFGTGIARNYEQYF | TGTGCCAGCAGCTTCGGGACAGGGATCGCACGAAACTACGAGCAGTACTTC
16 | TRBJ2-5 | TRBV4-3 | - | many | CASSQGARQSSETQYF | TGCGCCAGCAGCCAAGGGGCGAGACAAAGTTCGGAGACCCAGTACTTC
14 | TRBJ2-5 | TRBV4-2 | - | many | CASSQERVEGTQYF | TGTGCCAGCAGCCAAGAAAGGGTTGAGGGGACCCAGTACTTC
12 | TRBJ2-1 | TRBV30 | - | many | CAWTDRYNEQFF | TGTGCCTGGACTGACAGATACAATGAGCAGTTCTTC
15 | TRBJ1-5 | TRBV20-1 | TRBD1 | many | CSARFTGGLSQPQHF | TGCAGTGCTAGATTTACAGGGGGGTTAAGTCAGCCCCAGCATTTT
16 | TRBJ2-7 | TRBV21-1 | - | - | CASSKPAGPVYHEQYF | TGTGCCAGCAGCAAACCCGCAGGACCCGTCTACCACGAGCAGTACTTC
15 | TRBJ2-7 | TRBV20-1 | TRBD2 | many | CSRRSRPGGSYEQYF | TGCAGTCGAAGAAGCCGGCCGGGGGGCTCCTACGAGCAGTACTTC
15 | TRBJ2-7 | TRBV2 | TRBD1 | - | CASSGITTGGGEQYF | TGTGCCAGCAGTGGGATTACGACAGGGGGCGGCGAGCAGTACTTC
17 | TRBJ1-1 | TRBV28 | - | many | CASSEFRPGGRDTEAFF | TGTGCCAGCAGTGAATTTAGACCGGGGGGAAGGGACACTGAAGCTTTCTTT
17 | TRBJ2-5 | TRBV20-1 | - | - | CSARATLQGLAQETQYF | TGCAGTGCTAGAGCCACCCTCCAAGGACTTGCGCAAGAGACCCAGTACTTC
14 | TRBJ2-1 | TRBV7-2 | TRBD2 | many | CASSSRTSLNEQFF | TGTGCCAGCAGCTCACGGACTAGTTTGAATGAGCAGTTCTTC
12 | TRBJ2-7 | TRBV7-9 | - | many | CASSLANTEQYF | TGTGCCAGCAGCTTAGCGAACACCGAGCAGTACTTC
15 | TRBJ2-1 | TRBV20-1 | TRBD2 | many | CSATRGSGSVNEQFF | TGCAGTGCTACGAGAGGGAGCGGGAGTGTGAATGAGCAGTTCTTC
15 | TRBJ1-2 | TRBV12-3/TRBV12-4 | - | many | CASSPNPPPPGGYTF | TGTGCCAGCAGTCCTAATCCGCCTCCCCCGGGGGGCTACACCTTC
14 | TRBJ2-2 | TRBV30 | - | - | CAWSVSGSTGELFF | TGTGCCTGGAGTGTATCCGGGAGCACCGGGGAGCTGTTTTTT
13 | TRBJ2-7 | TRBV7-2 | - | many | CASSFGTAYEQYF | TGTGCCAGCAGCTTCGGTACCGCGTACGAGCAGTACTTC
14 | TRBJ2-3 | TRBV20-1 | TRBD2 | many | CSAQLAGATDTQYF | TGCAGTGCCCAACTAGCGGGAGCTACAGATACGCAGTATTTT
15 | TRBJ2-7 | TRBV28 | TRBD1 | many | CASSPPGTGVDEQYF | TGTGCCAGCAGTCCCCCCGGGACAGGGGTCGACGAGCAGTACTTC
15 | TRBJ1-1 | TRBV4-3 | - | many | CASSPKARGGTEAFF | TGCGCCAGCAGCCCAAAGGCACGGGGTGGCACTGAAGCTTTCTTT
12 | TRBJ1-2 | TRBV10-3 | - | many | CAINGGDYGYTF | TGTGCCATCAATGGAGGGGACTATGGCTACACCTTC
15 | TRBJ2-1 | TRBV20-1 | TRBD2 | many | CSAERTSGRVNEQFF | TGCAGTGCTGAGCGGACTAGCGGGAGGGTGAATGAGCAGTTCTTC
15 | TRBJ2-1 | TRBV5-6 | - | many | CASSHRWTVKDEQFF | TGTGCCAGCAGCCACCGATGGACGGTAAAGGATGAGCAGTTCTTC
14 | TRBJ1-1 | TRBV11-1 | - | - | CASSLGEQNTEAFF | TGTGCCAGCAGCTTGGGGGAACAGAACACTGAAGCTTTCTTT
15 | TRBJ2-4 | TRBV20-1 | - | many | CSAKEPLWVKNIQYF | TGCAGTGCTAAAGAACCTCTCTGGGTCAAAAACATTCAGTACTTC
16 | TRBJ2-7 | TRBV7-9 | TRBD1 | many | CASSLDPGQGRYEQYF | TGTGCCAGCAGCTTAGATCCAGGACAGGGACGATACGAGCAGTACTTC
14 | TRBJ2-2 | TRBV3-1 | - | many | CASSQAGASGELFF | TGTGCCAGCAGCCAGGCAGGGGCGAGCGGGGAGCTGTTTTTT
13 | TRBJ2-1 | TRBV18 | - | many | CASSPIQDNEQFF | TGTGCCAGCTCACCGATACAAGACAATGAGCAGTTCTTC
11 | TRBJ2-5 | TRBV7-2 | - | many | CASSYLETQYF | TGTGCCAGCAGCTACCTCGAGACCCAGTACTTC
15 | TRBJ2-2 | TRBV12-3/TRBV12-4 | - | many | CASRYRDVDTGELFF | TGTGCCAGCAGGTACCGGGACGTCGACACCGGGGAGCTGTTTTTT
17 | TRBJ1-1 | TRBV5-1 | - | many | CASSLVAEHPVNTEAFF | TGCGCCAGCAGCTTGGTCGCCGAGCACCCGGTGAACACTGAAGCTTTCTTT
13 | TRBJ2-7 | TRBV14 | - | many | CASSPTWGYEQYF | TGTGCCAGCAGCCCGACGTGGGGCTACGAGCAGTACTTC
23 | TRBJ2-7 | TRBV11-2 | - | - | CASTSRTSMYLCASSLGGPEQYF | -
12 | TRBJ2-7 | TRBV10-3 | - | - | CAISSSEAEQYF | TGTGCCATCAGTTCCTCCGAGGCCGAGCAGTACTTC
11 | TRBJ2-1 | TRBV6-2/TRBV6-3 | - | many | CASSRDDEQFF | TGTGCCAGCAGTCGAGATGATGAGCAGTTCTTC
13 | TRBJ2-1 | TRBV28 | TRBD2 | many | CAISRLAGNEQFF | TGTGCCATCTCGAGACTAGCGGGAAATGAGCAGTTCTTC
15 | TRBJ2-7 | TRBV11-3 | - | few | CASSLVGAGDDEQYF | TGTGCCAGCAGCTTAGTGGGGGCAGGGGACGACGAGCAGTACTTC
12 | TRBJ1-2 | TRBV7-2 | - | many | CASSQDSYGYTF | TGTGCCAGCAGCCAGGACAGCTATGGCTACACCTTC
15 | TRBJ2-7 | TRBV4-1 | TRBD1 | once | CASSFRDRAYYEQYF | TGCGCCAGCAGCTTTCGGGACAGGGCCTACTACGAGCAGTACTTC
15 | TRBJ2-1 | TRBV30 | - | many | CAWSHLRYPRDEQFF | TGTGCCTGGAGTCACCTCAGATACCCTAGGGATGAGCAGTTCTTC
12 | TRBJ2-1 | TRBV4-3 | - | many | CASSQDRLKQFF | TGCGCCAGCAGCCAAGATCGGCTAAAGCAGTTCTTC
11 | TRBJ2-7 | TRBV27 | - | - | CASSANYEQYF | TGTGCCAGCAGTGCCAACTACGAGCAGTACTTC
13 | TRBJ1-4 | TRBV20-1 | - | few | CSARSGAGEKLFF | TGCAGTGCTAGGTCAGGGGCGGGGGAAAAACTGTTTTTT
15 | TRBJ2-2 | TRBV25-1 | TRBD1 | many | CASGPGQGNTGELFF | TGTGCCAGCGGACCGGGACAGGGGAACACCGGGGAGCTGTTTTTT
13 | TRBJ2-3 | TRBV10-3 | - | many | CAMGRSSTDTQYF | TGTGCCATGGGGAGATCTAGCACAGATACGCAGTATTTT